This TCR beta chain stems from a study of blood T cell repertoires in COVID-19. For the study at large: Sites in the United States, Italy and Spain provided acute and convalescent COVID-19 samples.

Using immunoSEQ multiplex PCR, the repertoire was profiled, and TCRdb retains in-frame clones only, with some absent. Seen here are around 150,000 clones, around four fifths observed once, and the top ten hold 15% to 20%. J lost 2 bases, V lost 1 base, and 1 base had no gene match. Germline lookup yields CDR1 LNHDA and CDR2 SQIVND (reference sequence). The CDR3 contains 16 residues. This rearrangement joins TRBV19 to TRBJ2-3; TRBD2 matches at 12 bases. This clonotype was sampled from a woman at least 80 years old with acute or convalescent COVID-19. Input material: peripheral blood. The CDR3 loop is CASSIGLAGVTDTQYF. CDR3 nucleotide sequence: TGTGCCAGTAGTATAGGACTAGCGGGAGTCACAGATACGCAGTATTTT.